This T cell receptor beta chain was recorded in a study of PD-1 blockade in classical Hodgkin lymphoma (dated by TCRdb to about 2020). Study-level background: Nivolumab dosing was 3 mg/kg intravenously every 2 weeks, continuing until either disease progression or unacceptable toxicity. A peripheral blood immune signature of response to PD-1 blockade in classical Hodgkin lymphoma was defined using TCR beta sequencing and CyTOF.

The full study reports these points: Newly diagnosed patients were reported to have lower baseline TCR diversity than healthy donors, and relapsed/refractory patients were reported to have lower baseline TCR diversity still. Trial patients achieving complete response had baseline diversity similar to newly diagnosed patients, whereas partial responders and progressors had significantly lower diversity. Only a single clinical trial cohort was studied, and what caused the repertoire differences, possibly disease activity or prior therapy, remained undefined. CD4+ but not CD8+ TCR diversity rose significantly by C4D1 (p=0.0027 vs p=0.16), most apparent in complete responders (p=0.02). Lower diversity was observed in patients in whom nivolumab was started less than 1 year after ASCT, and these patients were excluded from later analyses so that confounding by immune reconstitution would be avoided.

As concerns this clone: The antigen it recognizes is unknown. Within one base of it there is no much larger clone, and no base qualities were kept.

The germline V gene provides CDR1 SNHLY and CDR2 FYNNEI. The CDR3 measures 13 amino acids from cysteine to phenylalanine. Left in the record is the CDR3 DNA by itself, 39 bases read in frame from the first base. Relative to germline, V is 4 bases shorter and J is 4 bases shorter, with 10 bases between their ends. The label giving this sample's time point can be read as: cycle 1 day 1 (C1D1), immediately before nivolumab initiation. Every trial patient had relapsed after autologous stem cell transplantation, and cohorts A, B and C differed in prior brentuximab vedotin exposure. A total of 56 patients with relapsed/refractory classical Hodgkin lymphoma made up the trial cohort, and each patient's best overall response was complete response, partial response or progressive disease. Trial patients were treated with single-agent nivolumab in the multi-cohort phase II CheckMate 205 trial. An independent review committee assessed best overall response by applying the 2007 International Working Group response criteria. Trial PBMCs were collected just before the start of nivolumab (C1D1) and during therapy at cycle 2 day 1 and cycle 4 day 1. Peripheral blood was collected in 8 mL Vacutainer Cell Preparation Tubes, from which PBMCs were isolated by centrifugation and then cryopreserved.

The Qiagen DNeasy kit was used to extract genomic DNA both from unsorted PBMCs and from the negatively selected CD4+ and CD8+ fractions. TCR beta CDR3 regions were subjected to amplification by immunoSEQ multiplex PCR with primers that anneal to V and J segments. A synthetic immune receptor repertoire was used to minimize amplification bias, and remaining bias was computationally removed after sequencing. For the original study's pipeline: Custom Python scripts were used to quantify repertoire diversity as the Shannon entropy index. Unsorted, CD4+ and CD8+ repertoires were analyzed separately, except in combined analyses where CD4+ and CD8+ sequences were merged in silico. Clonal expansion was defined as at least a 2-fold frequency increase after treatment relative to C1D1, with a pseudocount of 0.5 for undetected baseline clones. Singleton clones were defined as clones with 0 or 1 copy at C1D1, and non-singleton clones were defined as clones with 2 or more copies. Clones expanded in unsorted samples were annotated as CD4+, CD8+ or unknown by matching protein sequences in sorted samples from the same patient. Wilcoxon tests on paired samples were used to test changes in diversity from C1D1 to C4D1. TCRdb mirrors the immuneACCESS table, restricted to in-frame sequences. Some clones are absent from its copies; in checked studies, under half trace to an unresolved V gene, and the reason for the others is unknown. The DNA was the basis for D and trimming; V, J and clone size are from that table. The sample records 38,000 or so clones, over 70% of which are singletons. The ten largest clones add up to approximately 8.8% of the sample.

The chain is encoded by TRBV2 joined to TRBJ2-5; the D gene assignment is perhaps TRBD1 or TRBD2, with each matching 6 bases. This clonotype originated in a human donor with classical Hodgkin lymphoma. The sample consisted of peripheral blood mononuclear cells (PBMCs), taken at baseline. The CDR3 reads as follows: CASSVEGGETQYF. The DNA sequence reads TGTGCCAGCAGTGTGGAGGGGGGAGAGACCCAGTACTTC.